Listed here are 13 T cell receptor beta chains from one sample, sequenced in a study of T cells in Graves' hyperthyroidism and ophthalmopathy. The source material, RNA transcripts, was used to amplify TCR beta CDR3 regions. TCR CDR3 regions were first amplified by RT-PCR with HTBI primers. TCRdb re-called the multiplex PCR reads through MiXCR, storing one row per CDR3 protein. In the table there are a few hundred thousand distinct CDR3 sequences, roughly 14% of which are singletons. Specimen: blood. The receptors shown here come from a woman in her thirties or forties with Graves' hyperthyroidism that later progressed to Graves' ophthalmopathy.

Ten or more counts support this clonotype. The DNA for the CDR3 is TGTGCCAGCAGTGGTTACGGATACCAAGAGACCCAGTACTTC. This encodes CASSGYGYQETQYF. This chain connects TRBV2 to TRBJ2-5; D call uncertain. This CDR3 comprises 14 residues. V was pared by 4 bases and J by 0 bases, with 9 bases between. Germline V gives CDR1 SNHLY, CDR2 FYNNEI.

This clonotype was picked up many times. This chain links TRBV18 with TRBJ2-1, with a tentative D call TRBD2 (6 bases). In germline, CDR1 is KGHSH, CDR2 LQKENI. This CDR3 has 14 amino acids. V was shortened by 6 bases and J by 0 bases, with 9 bases between the two germline ends. Written as DNA, the CDR3 is TGTGCCAGCTCTAGACTAGGCTCCTACAATGAGCAGTTCTTC. Protein: CASSRLGSYNEQFF.

This clonotype was counted many times. This CDR3 reads CASSQLNTDTQYF. The DNA of the CDR3 is TGTGCCAGCAGCCAATTGAACACAGATACGCAGTATTTT. V and J are TRBV3-1 and TRBJ2-3, with D hard to call. Germline values: CDR1 LGHDT, CDR2 YNNKEL (reference sequence). This CDR3 has 13 residues. Trimming shortened V by 2 bases and J by 2 bases, and 5 bases separated the two germline ends.

In its sample, this clonotype was seen many times. The chain joins TRBV14 to TRBJ2-1; 12 bases are a match to TRBD2. Unmatched junction bases numbered 3, after V lost 3 bases and J lost 3 bases. The germline gives CDR1 SGHDN, CDR2 FVKESK. This CDR3 is built from 16 residues. The CDR3 bases are TGTGCCAGCAGCCACCGACTAGCGGGAGTCTACAATGAGCAGTTCTTC. This encodes CASSHRLAGVYNEQFF.

This clonotype was observed a few times. This chain connects TRBV4-1 to TRBJ2-3; no reliable D call. The V end was cut by 0 bases, the J end by 2 bases, with 6 bases between. The length of the CDR3 is 14 residues. Germline values: CDR1 MGHRA, CDR2 YSYEKL. CDR3 sequence reads: CASSQDPYTDTQYF. CDR3 coding DNA: TGCGCCAGCAGCCAAGACCCCTACACAGATACGCAGTATTTT.

Regarding this clonotype: This may stem from a read error, because a much larger clone lies one nucleotide away. The chain joins TRBV4-1 to TRBJ2-1; D could derive from TRBD1 or TRBD2 (5 bases each). The V gene's germline CDR1 is MGHRA and CDR2 YSYEKL. The CDR3 is 11 amino acids. Here the CDR3 DNA reads TGCGCCAGCAGGGGGACCAATGAGCAGTGCTTC. Its translation: CASRGTNEQCF.

This clonotype has at least ten counts. The chain employs TRBV28 and TRBJ2-1, with D tentatively TRBD2 (5 bases). In germline, CDR1 is MDHEN, CDR2 SYDVKM. V lost 6 bases and J 6 bases, leaving 15 bases between the germline ends. The CDR3 extends over 14 amino acids. The CDR3 loop is CASSLRSGSNEQFF. The CDR3 coding sequence is TGTGCCAGCAGCCTCAGATCGGGGTCCAATGAGCAGTTCTTC. Using reference TRBV28 and TRBJ2-1 for the parts outside the CDR3, the full variable domain is DVKVTQSSRYLVKRTGEKVFLECVQDMDHENMFWYRQDPGLGLRLIYFSYDVKMKEKGDIPEGYSVSREKKERFSLILESASTNQTSMYLCASSLRSGSNEQFFGPGTRLTVL.

This clonotype has at least ten counts. CDR3 in amino acids: CASNLDSRGGKLFF. CDR3 sequence (DNA): TGTGCCAGCAACTTGGACTCTAGAGGAGGAAAACTGTTTTTT. The chain employs TRBV12-3 or TRBV12-4 and TRBJ1-4; D ambiguous. The CDR3 loop spans 14 amino acids. V lost 7 bases and J 10 bases, leaving 19 bases between the germline ends.

This clonotype has ten or more counts. V and J are TRBV18 and TRBJ1-6; D is uncertain. The CDR3 sequence is 11 residues long. Germline lookup yields CDR1 KGHSH and CDR2 LQKENI. The V end was cut by 6 bases, the J end by 10 bases, with 7 bases between. CDR3 amino acids: CASSNGSPLHF. The CDR3 coding sequence is TGTGCCAGCTCGAACGGATCACCCCTCCACTTT.

This clonotype occurred many times. The V call is TRBV2, the J call TRBJ2-7; 8 bases are a match to TRBD1. Unmatched junction bases numbered 7, after V lost 6 bases and J lost 6 bases. In germline, CDR1 is SNHLY, CDR2 FYNNEI. The CDR3 sequence is 13 residues long. For the CDR3, the DNA is TGTGCCAGCAGGAGTCAGGGGGCGGGCGAGCAGTACTTC. This sequence encodes CASRSQGAGEQYF.

About this clonotype itself: A single base separates this from a much larger clone, so it may be a read error. J is TRBJ2-2 and V is TRBV7-9; no firm D call. Germline V gene lookup returns CDR1 SEHNR and CDR2 FQNEAQ (reference sequence). CDR3 length equals 12 residues. The CDR3 spells CAGSSLTGELFF. The CDR3 bases are TGTGCCGGCAGCTCTCTTACCGGGGAGCTGTTTTTT.

The sample holds many counts of this clonotype. V usage is TRBV27 and J usage is TRBJ2-7; D is uncertain. The V end was cut by 3 bases, the J end by 1 base, with 13 bases between. The CDR3 has 15 residues. Germline CDR1 and CDR2: MNHEY and SMNVEV (reference sequence). CDR3 region: CASSFSLYESYEQYF. The CDR3 DNA reads TGTGCCAGCAGTTTTAGTCTTTACGAGTCCTACGAGCAGTACTTC.

This clonotype was seen many times. This rearrangement joins TRBV28 to TRBJ2-4, with D tentatively TRBD1 or TRBD2 (7 bases each). This CDR3 contains 15 residues. Trimming cost V 6 bases and J 0 bases, with 12 bases left between them. Germline V gene lookup returns CDR1 MDHEN and CDR2 SYDVKM. In DNA, the CDR3 is TGTGCCAGCAGCCAGGGGGGGGTAGCCAAAAACATTCAGTACTTC. Protein sequence: CASSQGGVAKNIQYF.